This T cell receptor beta chain appears in the sequencing data of a study of blood T cell repertoires in COVID-19. Study summary: PBMCs, B-cell-depleted T cells, or T cells provided the cDNA or gDNA that made up the material.

The CDR3 sequence is 14 residues long. Trimming cost V 7 bases and J 1 base; bases outside gene matches: 6. Germline CDR1 and CDR2: MNHEY and SMNVEV (reference sequence). TCRdb keeps only in-frame clones here, not all; method: immunoSEQ multiplex PCR. The sample shows around 180,000 clones, roughly four fifths of them seen only once. Input material: PBMCs or T cells enriched from blood (not recorded which). J is TRBJ1-1 and V is TRBV27, with 7 bases identical to TRBD1. This receptor was obtained from a man aged 45-60 years who had recovered from COVID-19. The CDR3 reads CASKVGQANTEAFF. The CDR3 DNA reads TGTGCCAGCAAAGTCGGACAGGCGAACACTGAAGCTTTCTTT.